This entry describes one TCR beta chain. Its antigen is currently unknown. These data come from a study of radiotherapy plus CTLA-4 blockade in lung cancer. Study-level findings and limits: Subsequent to radiotherapy plus ipilimumab, tumor-derived TCR clones underwent expansion in blood.

Sequencing used immunoSEQ multiplex PCR; TCRdb keeps in-frame clones, though not all of them. The repertoire holds more than 35,000 clones, with 85% to 90% as singletons. The trim removed 2 bases at V and 4 bases at J, leaving 1 base unmatched. Germline V gene data show CDR1 as MNHEY and CDR2 as SMNVEV (reference sequence). CDR3 length: 13 residues. The TCR was taken from a human donor with non-small cell lung cancer who had stable disease on radiotherapy plus ipilimumab. The source material was peripheral blood, sampled from a patient treated with radiotherapy plus ipilimumab. The chain links TRBV27 to TRBJ1-1; 7 nucleotides match TRBD1. This chain's CDR3 is CASSLRGPTEAFF. The CDR3 coding sequence is TGTGCCAGCAGTTTAAGGGGGCCCACTGAAGCTTTCTTT.